This is a list of T cell receptor beta chains from one sample in a study of T cell responses to AZD1222 COVID-19 vaccine. TCRdb keeps only in-frame clones here, not all; method: immunoSEQ multiplex PCR. The data contain tens of thousands of clones, 87% of them singletons. This specimen was peripheral blood, taken on day 0 of AZD1222 vaccination. The receptors were gathered from an adult in good health. Both conserved end residues are part of each CDR3.

v_gene | CDR3aa
TRBV4-3 | CASSPGQGPGELFF
TRBV5-4 | CASSLETNYGYTF
TRBV5-1 | CASSLDPTGGNTEAFF
TRBV13 | CASSRVRTGTTYEQYF
TRBV4-2 | CASSQGGLFEAFF
TRBV12-3/TRBV12-4 | CASSLMGIGEQFF
TRBV10-1 | CASSQQGGTGELFF
TRBV7-8 | CASSLSSGNTIYF
TRBV19 | CASSEGGFGPQHF
TRBV4-2 | CASSQGEAFNYGYTF
TRBV7-2 | CASSPQGYGYTF
TRBV11-3 | CASSLGGTTDTQYF
TRBV6-5 | CASSTPGSDTQYF
TRBV29-1 | CSVRTGGEQYF
TRBV5-1 | CASTHREGGTGELFF